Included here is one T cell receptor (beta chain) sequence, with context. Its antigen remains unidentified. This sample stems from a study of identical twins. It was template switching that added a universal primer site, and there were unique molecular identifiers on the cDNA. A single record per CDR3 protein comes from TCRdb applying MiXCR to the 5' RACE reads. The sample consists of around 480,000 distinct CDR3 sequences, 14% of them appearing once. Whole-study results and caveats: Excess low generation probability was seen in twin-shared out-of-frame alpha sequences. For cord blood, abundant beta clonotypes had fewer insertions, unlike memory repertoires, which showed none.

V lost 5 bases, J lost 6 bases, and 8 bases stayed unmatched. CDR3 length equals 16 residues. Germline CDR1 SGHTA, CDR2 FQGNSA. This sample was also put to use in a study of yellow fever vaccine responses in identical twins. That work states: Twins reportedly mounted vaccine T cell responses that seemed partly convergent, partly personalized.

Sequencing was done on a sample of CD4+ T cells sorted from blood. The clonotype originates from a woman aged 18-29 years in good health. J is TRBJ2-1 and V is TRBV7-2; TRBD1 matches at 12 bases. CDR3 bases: TGTGCCAGCAGCCTGAGGTTGGGACAGGGGGCCAATGAGCAGTTCTTC. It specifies CASSLRLGQGANEQFF. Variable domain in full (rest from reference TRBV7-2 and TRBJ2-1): GAGVSQSPSNKVTEKGKDVELRCDPISGHTALYWYRQSLGQGLEFLIYFQGNSAPDKSGLPSDRFSAERTGGSVSTLTIQRTQQEDSAVYLCASSLRLGQGANEQFFGPGTRLTVL.